A selection of T cell receptor beta chains follows, all from one sample in a study of spatial heterogeneity in lung cancer. Using its own MiXCR run on the 5' RACE reads, TCRdb lists one record per CDR3 protein. The sample lists nearly 95,000 distinct CDR3 sequences; roughly a fifth were seen once. This specimen was PBMCs, taken at follow-up. These TCRs come from a male donor with early-stage non-small cell lung cancer. The conserved cysteine and the conserved F or W are not part of the CDR3 here.

V: TRBV2; CDR3: ASGPEGNSPLH
V: TRBV15; CDR3: ATSIGQVNNQPQH
V: TRBV7-8; CDR3: ASSFDSNSNYGYT
V: TRBV7-2; CDR3: ASSLGDRDYNEQF
V: TRBV29-1; CDR3: SVEAQGRDTQY
V: TRBV6-6; CDR3: ASRAPGASTDTQY
V: TRBV24-1; CDR3: ATSDRTSGRETDTQY
V: TRBV21-1; CDR3: ASSNRNLKSYT
V: TRBV3-1; CDR3: ASSRQASNSPLH
V: TRBV29-1; CDR3: SVTGTGGEDTQY
V: TRBV7-9; CDR3: ASSLGTGAEAF
V: TRBV2; CDR3: ASSEAPTQETQY
V: TRBV7-3; CDR3: ASSLTVPDTQY
V: TRBV28; CDR3: ASRQQGPMNTEAF
V: TRBV20-1; CDR3: SAPKAGSQETQY
V: TRBV2; CDR3: ASSAGGLIYEQY
V: TRBV20-1; CDR3: SASPSSLYEQY
V: TRBV20-1; CDR3: SARDRGKTEAF
V: TRBV5-1; CDR3: ASSLRQGLGEQY
V: TRBV19; CDR3: ASSTVVSLHSGANVLT
V: TRBV5-4; CDR3: ASSLGPAVRDEQF
V: TRBV25-1; CDR3: ASSDTQGRDEQY
V: TRBV18; CDR3: ASSQYPGQLNTEAF
V: TRBV2; CDR3: ASRYGENTGELF